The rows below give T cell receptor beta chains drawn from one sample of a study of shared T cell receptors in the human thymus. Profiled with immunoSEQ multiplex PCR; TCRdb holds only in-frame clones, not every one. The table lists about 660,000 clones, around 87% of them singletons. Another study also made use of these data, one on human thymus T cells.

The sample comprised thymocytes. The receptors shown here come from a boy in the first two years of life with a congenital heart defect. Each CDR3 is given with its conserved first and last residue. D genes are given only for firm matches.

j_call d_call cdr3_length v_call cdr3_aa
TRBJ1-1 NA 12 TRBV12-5 CASGLRQGEAFF
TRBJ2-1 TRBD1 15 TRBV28 CASSRGQGAANEQFF
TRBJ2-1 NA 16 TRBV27 CASSFLPGGRSDEQFF
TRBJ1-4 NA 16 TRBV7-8 CASSRRGLATREKLFF
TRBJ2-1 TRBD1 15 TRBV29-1 CSVSTWDRGYNEQFF
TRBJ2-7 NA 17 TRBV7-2 CASSLGASGNFIHEQYF
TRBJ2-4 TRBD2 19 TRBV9 CASSVGPGTSDTSKNIQYF
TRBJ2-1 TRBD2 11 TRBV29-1 CSVRSGEEQFF
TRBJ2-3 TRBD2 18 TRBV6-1 CASSEAAGTSGNTDTQYF
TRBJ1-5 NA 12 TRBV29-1 CSVGGANQPQHF
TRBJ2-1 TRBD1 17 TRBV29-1 CSVGHPGQGSSYNEQFF
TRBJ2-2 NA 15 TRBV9 CASSDGGEYTGELFF
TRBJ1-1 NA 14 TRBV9 CASSVAGRGTEAFF
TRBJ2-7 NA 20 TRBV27 CASSLPYTERGTPSIYEQYF
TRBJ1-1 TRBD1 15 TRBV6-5 CASSPKTGVNTEAFF
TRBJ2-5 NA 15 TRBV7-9 CASSFLEGRGETQYF
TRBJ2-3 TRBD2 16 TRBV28 CASSSRLAGGTDTQYF
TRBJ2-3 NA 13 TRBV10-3 CAISGGVGDTQYF
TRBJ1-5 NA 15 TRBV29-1 CSVMVRGNSNQPQHF
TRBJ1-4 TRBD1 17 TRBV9 CASSVGDRGPTNEKLFF
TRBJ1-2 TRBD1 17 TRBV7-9 CASSPKIGTGVNYGYTF
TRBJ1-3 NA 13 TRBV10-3 CAIGEALPPTIYF
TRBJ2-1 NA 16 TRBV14 CASSQVGRSSYNEQFF
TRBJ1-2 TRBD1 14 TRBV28 CASDYRGRAYGYTF
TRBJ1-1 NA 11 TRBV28 CASSFLQTAFF
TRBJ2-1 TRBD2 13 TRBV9 CASTSGRGNEQFF
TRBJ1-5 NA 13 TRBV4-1 CASSQDGNQPQHF
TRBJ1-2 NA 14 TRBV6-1 CASSGGGGRYGYTF
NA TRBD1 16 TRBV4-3 CASSREKQGTYYEQYF